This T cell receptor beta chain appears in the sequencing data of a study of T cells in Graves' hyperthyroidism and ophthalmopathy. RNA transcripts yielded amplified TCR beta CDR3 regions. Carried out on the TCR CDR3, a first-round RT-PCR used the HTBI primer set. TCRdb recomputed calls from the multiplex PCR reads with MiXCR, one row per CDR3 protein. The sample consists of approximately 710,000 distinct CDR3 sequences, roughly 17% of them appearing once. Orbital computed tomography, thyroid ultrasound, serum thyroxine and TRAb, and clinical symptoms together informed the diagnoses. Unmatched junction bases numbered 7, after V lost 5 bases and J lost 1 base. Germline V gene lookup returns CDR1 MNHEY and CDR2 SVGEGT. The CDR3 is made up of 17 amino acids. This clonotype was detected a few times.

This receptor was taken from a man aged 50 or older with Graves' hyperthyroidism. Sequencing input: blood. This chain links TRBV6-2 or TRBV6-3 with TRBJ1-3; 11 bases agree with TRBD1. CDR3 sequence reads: CASSKTGTGGSGNTIYF. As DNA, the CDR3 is TGTGCCAGCAGTAAAACCGGGACAGGGGGATCTGGAAACACCATATATTTT.